This is a list of T cell receptor beta chains from one sample in a study of Ad26.COV2.S vaccination and SARS-CoV-2 variants. Sequenced by immunoSEQ multiplex PCR; TCRdb stores in-frame clones only, minus some. The profile shows more than 400,000 clones, roughly 90% of them singletons. The sample in question was peripheral blood, obtained in a trial of Ad26.COV2.S vaccine versus placebo. All receptors derive from a person between 18 and 59 years old who received the Ad26.COV2.S COVID-19 vaccine or a placebo. CDR3s include the opening cysteine and the closing phenylalanine or tryptophan. The order of the fields is J gene, clone size, V gene, D gene, CDR3 protein, CDR3 DNA. A D gene is named only where the DNA matches it firmly. Size is omitted from some rows. Given values are once, few, many or a class for expanded clones.

j_call: TRBJ1-2; clone_size: NA; v_call: TRBV10-3; d_call: NA; cdr3_aa: CAISAHETPYGYTF; cdr3_nt: TGTGCCATCAGCGCCCATGAGACCCCCTATGGCTACACCTTC
j_call: TRBJ1-5; clone_size: few; v_call: TRBV30; d_call: NA; cdr3_aa: CAWSPLGGNQPQHF; cdr3_nt: TGTGCCTGGAGTCCCCTTGGAGGCAATCAGCCCCAGCATTTT
j_call: TRBJ2-7; clone_size: NA; v_call: TRBV7-2; d_call: TRBD1; cdr3_aa: CASSPHLKTGSPYEQYF; cdr3_nt: TGTGCCAGCAGCCCTCACCTCAAGACAGGGAGTCCCTACGAGCAGTACTTC
j_call: TRBJ1-4; clone_size: once; v_call: TRBV28; d_call: NA; cdr3_aa: CASSTGSLFEKLFF; cdr3_nt: TGTGCCAGCAGCACAGGGTCTCTGTTTGAAAAACTGTTTTTT
j_call: TRBJ2-3; clone_size: NA; v_call: TRBV28; d_call: NA; cdr3_aa: CASSFQGGYTDTQYF; cdr3_nt: TGTGCCAGCAGTTTCCAGGGGGGCTACACAGATACGCAGTATTTT
j_call: TRBJ2-1; clone_size: NA; v_call: TRBV11-3; d_call: NA; cdr3_aa: CASSPTGLGEQFF; cdr3_nt: TGTGCCAGCAGCCCCACAGGGCTCGGGGAGCAGTTCTTC
j_call: TRBJ2-7; clone_size: NA; v_call: TRBV18; d_call: TRBD1; cdr3_aa: CASSPPGQGGNEQYF; cdr3_nt: TGTGCCAGCTCACCCCCGGGACAGGGGGGTAACGAGCAGTACTTC
j_call: TRBJ1-2; clone_size: NA; v_call: TRBV29-1; d_call: NA; cdr3_aa: CSVEGGNDYGYTF; cdr3_nt: TGCAGCGTTGAAGGCGGAAATGACTATGGCTACACCTTC
j_call: TRBJ2-1; clone_size: once; v_call: TRBV5-6; d_call: NA; cdr3_aa: CASSLVLNSYNEQFF; cdr3_nt: TGTGCCAGCAGCTTGGTTCTAAACTCCTACAATGAGCAGTTCTTC
j_call: TRBJ1-1; clone_size: NA; v_call: TRBV18; d_call: TRBD1; cdr3_aa: CASFDRVNTEAFF; cdr3_nt: TGTGCCAGCTTTGACAGGGTGAACACTGAAGCTTTCTTT
j_call: TRBJ1-3; clone_size: NA; v_call: TRBV10-2; d_call: TRBD1; cdr3_aa: CASSDGQGSGNTIYF; cdr3_nt: TGCGCCAGCAGTGACGGACAGGGTAGTGGAAACACCATATATTTT
j_call: TRBJ2-1; clone_size: NA; v_call: TRBV27; d_call: TRBD2; cdr3_aa: CASSLYSGGAGNEQFF; cdr3_nt: TGTGCCAGCAGTTTATATAGCGGGGGGGCGGGCAATGAGCAGTTCTTC
j_call: TRBJ2-3; clone_size: NA; v_call: TRBV7-2; d_call: TRBD2; cdr3_aa: CASSPLAGGRWGTDTQYF; cdr3_nt: TGTGCCAGCAGCCCCTTAGCGGGGGGGCGCTGGGGCACAGATACGCAGTATTTT
j_call: TRBJ1-2; clone_size: NA; v_call: TRBV24-1; d_call: NA; cdr3_aa: CATSDPFAVDYGYTF; cdr3_nt: TGTGCCACCAGTGATCCGTTCGCAGTCGACTATGGCTACACCTTC
j_call: TRBJ2-7; clone_size: NA; v_call: TRBV10-2; d_call: NA; cdr3_aa: CASSERDTSTYEQYF; cdr3_nt: TGCGCCAGCAGTGAGCGGGACACAAGTACCTACGAGCAGTACTTC
j_call: TRBJ2-2; clone_size: few; v_call: TRBV19; d_call: NA; cdr3_aa: CASSSLVHTGELFF; cdr3_nt: TGTGCCAGTAGTTCACTAGTCCACACCGGGGAGCTGTTTTTT
j_call: TRBJ1-1; clone_size: few; v_call: TRBV7-2; d_call: NA; cdr3_aa: CASSLLSMNTEAFF; cdr3_nt: TGTGCCAGCAGCTTACTCAGCATGAACACTGAAGCTTTCTTT
j_call: TRBJ2-2; clone_size: NA; v_call: TRBV11-2; d_call: NA; cdr3_aa: CASSLGGGGTGELFF; cdr3_nt: TGTGCCAGCAGCTTAGGAGGGGGTGGGACCGGGGAGCTGTTTTTT
j_call: TRBJ2-1; clone_size: NA; v_call: TRBV11-3; d_call: NA; cdr3_aa: CASSNWGKTSDEQFF; cdr3_nt: TGTGCCAGCAGCAACTGGGGTAAGACGTCAGATGAGCAGTTCTTC
j_call: TRBJ2-3; clone_size: NA; v_call: TRBV9; d_call: NA; cdr3_aa: CASGPDTSLDTQYF; cdr3_nt: TGTGCCAGCGGCCCAGACACCTCCCTAGATACGCAGTATTTT
j_call: TRBJ2-2; clone_size: NA; v_call: TRBV18; d_call: NA; cdr3_aa: CASSPISGLGNTGELFF; cdr3_nt: TGTGCCAGCTCACCAATATCGGGACTGGGGAACACCGGGGAGCTGTTTTTT